The TCR beta chain under discussion was sequenced for a study of cytomegalovirus exposure and HLA in healthy donors. The CDR3 has 22 amino acids. The V gene end was trimmed by 6 bases and the J gene end by 3 bases; junction bases not matched to a gene: 25. Germline-derived CDR1 and CDR2 are PRHDT and FYEKMQ (reference sequence). This clone has just one count. Other DNA sequences in this specimen translate into the identical CDR3. The PCR ran on 60 Vbeta and 13 Jbeta primers. The repertoire was sequenced with immunoSEQ multiplex PCR; TCRdb's copy has only in-frame clones and lacks some. The top ten clones hold approximately 1% of a sample with 210,000 or so clones, about 89% of them seen once.

The V and J genes are TRBV13 and TRBJ2-2; 10 bases are shared with TRBD2. This receptor was identified in a woman younger than 30 in good health and CMV-seronegative. Sequenced material: PBMCs. The DNA for the CDR3 is TGTGCCAGCAGTCAAAGTCCGATAGCGGGAGGTATCATAGGGTTGGACACCGGGGAGCTGTTTTTT. This gives the protein CASSQSPIAGGIIGLDTGELFF.